The rows below give T cell receptor beta chains drawn from one sample of a study of blood T cell repertoires in COVID-19. Produced via immunoSEQ multiplex PCR; TCRdb's table is partial and in-frame only. This sample has some 260,000 clones, with 88% found just once. Sequencing used peripheral blood. These receptor sequences come from a human donor in a cohort sampled during active COVID-19. Both conserved end residues are part of each CDR3. The order of the fields is clone size, J gene, V gene, D gene, CDR3 DNA, CDR3 protein. The D gene is left open where the match is weak. Part of the rows lack a size; the others show once, few, many or a class for expanded clones.

clone_size: -; j_call: TRBJ2-5; v_call: TRBV4-1; d_call: -; cdr3_nt: TGCGCCAGCAGCCAAGTTAGCGGCCGCCCCGGAGAGACCCAGTACTTC; cdr3_aa: CASSQVSGRPGETQYF
clone_size: -; j_call: TRBJ1-6; v_call: TRBV9; d_call: -; cdr3_nt: TGTGCCAGCCGGAAAGGGGTCCTTAATTCACCCCTCCACTTT; cdr3_aa: CASRKGVLNSPLHF
clone_size: -; j_call: TRBJ2-1; v_call: TRBV7-8; d_call: TRBD1; cdr3_nt: TGTGCCAGCAGCCCACGGGACAGGGTATCCTACAATGAGCAGTTCTTC; cdr3_aa: CASSPRDRVSYNEQFF
clone_size: -; j_call: TRBJ2-5; v_call: TRBV27; d_call: TRBD2; cdr3_nt: TGTGCCAGCAGTCGGACTAGCGGGAGGGGGAGAGAGACCCAGTACTTC; cdr3_aa: CASSRTSGRGRETQYF
clone_size: -; j_call: TRBJ1-1; v_call: TRBV6-5; d_call: TRBD1; cdr3_nt: TGTGCCAGCAGTTTCTTGACAGGGATGACTTCGGAAGCTTTCTTT; cdr3_aa: CASSFLTGMTSEAFF
clone_size: -; j_call: TRBJ2-2; v_call: TRBV20-1; d_call: -; cdr3_nt: TGCAGTGCTAGTCCCACAGGGCTCGGGGAGCTGTTTTTT; cdr3_aa: CSASPTGLGELFF
clone_size: -; j_call: TRBJ2-7; v_call: TRBV6-2/TRBV6-3; d_call: TRBD2; cdr3_nt: TGTGCCAGCAACCCAACGGGACTAGCGGGGGCCTTGGAGCAGTACTTC; cdr3_aa: CASNPTGLAGALEQYF
clone_size: -; j_call: TRBJ1-2; v_call: TRBV30; d_call: TRBD1; cdr3_nt: TGTGCCTGGAACCCGGGACAGGGCACCTATGGCTACACCTTC; cdr3_aa: CAWNPGQGTYGYTF
clone_size: -; j_call: TRBJ2-1; v_call: TRBV19; d_call: -; cdr3_nt: TGTGCCAGTAGTACCCAGACAGGTTATGAGCAGTTCTTC; cdr3_aa: CASSTQTGYEQFF
clone_size: -; j_call: TRBJ1-5; v_call: TRBV19; d_call: -; cdr3_nt: TGTGCCAGTAGTATCTTTCTATCGGACAGAGGTCTAAGGAGCAATCAGCCCCAGCATTTT; cdr3_aa: CASSIFLSDRGLRSNQPQHF
clone_size: once; j_call: TRBJ1-5; v_call: TRBV19; d_call: -; cdr3_nt: TGTGCCAGTAGTACACGACCCGTCGGGAATAGCAATCAGCCCCAGCATTTT; cdr3_aa: CASSTRPVGNSNQPQHF
clone_size: -; j_call: TRBJ1-5; v_call: TRBV28; d_call: -; cdr3_nt: TGTGCCAGCAGTTCACCTCGGGGGGGAAGAAATCAGCCCCAGCATTTT; cdr3_aa: CASSSPRGGRNQPQHF
clone_size: -; j_call: TRBJ2-7; v_call: TRBV7-2; d_call: -; cdr3_nt: TGTGCCAGCAGCCCACAACAGGGCCTTGGGTACGAGCAGTACTTC; cdr3_aa: CASSPQQGLGYEQYF
clone_size: -; j_call: TRBJ1-4; v_call: TRBV7-2; d_call: TRBD1; cdr3_nt: TGTGCCAGCAGCGGGAAAAACAGGGGGGCTGGCGAAAAACTGTTTTTT; cdr3_aa: CASSGKNRGAGEKLFF
clone_size: -; j_call: TRBJ2-7; v_call: TRBV6-2/TRBV6-3; d_call: -; cdr3_nt: TGTGCCAGCAGTTACTGGCCGGGCTCCTACGAGCAGTACTTC; cdr3_aa: CASSYWPGSYEQYF
clone_size: -; j_call: TRBJ2-3; v_call: TRBV30; d_call: -; cdr3_nt: TGTGCCTGGATTGGACAGACTAGCACAGATACGCAGTATTTT; cdr3_aa: CAWIGQTSTDTQYF
clone_size: -; j_call: TRBJ2-7; v_call: TRBV10-3; d_call: TRBD2; cdr3_nt: TGTGCCATCAGTGAGTCACTAGCGGGAGGGTACGGCTACGAGCAGTACTTC; cdr3_aa: CAISESLAGGYGYEQYF
clone_size: -; j_call: TRBJ2-7; v_call: TRBV19; d_call: -; cdr3_nt: TGTGCCAGTAGTATCCCAGGCGGGGTTTACGAGCAGTACTTC; cdr3_aa: CASSIPGGVYEQYF
clone_size: -; j_call: TRBJ2-7; v_call: TRBV7-2; d_call: -; cdr3_nt: TGTGCCAGCAGCTTAGTCTCGGCGTCCCCAGGGGAGCAGTACTTC; cdr3_aa: CASSLVSASPGEQYF
clone_size: -; j_call: TRBJ1-2; v_call: TRBV7-9; d_call: -; cdr3_nt: TGTGCCAGCAGCTTAGGGCAGGGGCAGGGAGGCTACACCTTC; cdr3_aa: CASSLGQGQGGYTF
clone_size: -; j_call: TRBJ1-1; v_call: TRBV19; d_call: -; cdr3_nt: TGTGCCAGTAGTATAGAAGGAGTATTCTACACTGAAGCTTTCTTT; cdr3_aa: CASSIEGVFYTEAFF
clone_size: -; j_call: TRBJ1-4; v_call: TRBV28; d_call: TRBD1; cdr3_nt: TGTGCCAGCAGTTTCGGTTGGACAGGAAATGAAAAACTGTTTTTT; cdr3_aa: CASSFGWTGNEKLFF
clone_size: -; j_call: TRBJ2-7; v_call: TRBV5-6; d_call: TRBD2; cdr3_nt: TGTGCCAGCAGCCCCCCGGGACTAGCGGGGTACGAGCAGTACTTC; cdr3_aa: CASSPPGLAGYEQYF
clone_size: -; j_call: TRBJ1-2; v_call: TRBV25-1; d_call: -; cdr3_nt: TGTGCCAGCAGCCACCCCTTCGGCAGCCGAGGCAACTATGGCTACACCTTC; cdr3_aa: CASSHPFGSRGNYGYTF
clone_size: -; j_call: TRBJ2-3; v_call: TRBV5-1; d_call: -; cdr3_nt: TGCGCCAGCAGGGTAGTGTTGTCAGATACGCAGTATTTT; cdr3_aa: CASRVVLSDTQYF
clone_size: -; j_call: TRBJ1-2; v_call: TRBV4-3; d_call: -; cdr3_nt: TGCGCCAGCAGCCCCCAGGGGAGCGATGGCTACACCTTC; cdr3_aa: CASSPQGSDGYTF
clone_size: -; j_call: TRBJ1-2; v_call: TRBV30; d_call: TRBD1; cdr3_nt: TGTGCCTTTACCCCCGGGACAGTCTATGGCTACACCTTC; cdr3_aa: CAFTPGTVYGYTF
clone_size: -; j_call: TRBJ1-2; v_call: TRBV6-6; d_call: -; cdr3_nt: TGTGCCAGCAAACCCCGACAGGCCTGGCACTATGGCTACACCTTC; cdr3_aa: CASKPRQAWHYGYTF
clone_size: once; j_call: TRBJ2-5; v_call: TRBV7-2; d_call: -; cdr3_nt: TGTGCCAGCAGCCCCCCGTGGGGAGTACAAGAGACCCAGTACTTC; cdr3_aa: CASSPPWGVQETQYF
clone_size: -; j_call: TRBJ2-7; v_call: TRBV30; d_call: -; cdr3_nt: TGTGCCTGGGGCCCGGACAGACACTACGAGCAGTACTTC; cdr3_aa: CAWGPDRHYEQYF
clone_size: -; j_call: TRBJ2-3; v_call: TRBV19; d_call: -; cdr3_nt: TGTGCCAGTAGTAGGGGACTGACAGCGGGCACAGATACGCAGTATTTT; cdr3_aa: CASSRGLTAGTDTQYF
clone_size: few; j_call: TRBJ1-4; v_call: TRBV6-5; d_call: -; cdr3_nt: TGTGCCAGCAGTTTATTGGGGAGGGTTGAAAAACTGTTTTTT; cdr3_aa: CASSLLGRVEKLFF
clone_size: -; j_call: TRBJ2-1; v_call: TRBV4-1; d_call: TRBD2; cdr3_nt: TGCGCCAGCAGCCAAGGGACTAGTCCCTACAATGAGCAGTTCTTC; cdr3_aa: CASSQGTSPYNEQFF
clone_size: -; j_call: TRBJ1-1; v_call: TRBV18; d_call: -; cdr3_nt: TGTGCCAGCTCACCTGTGTCCAGTGTTATGAACACTGAAGCTTTCTTT; cdr3_aa: CASSPVSSVMNTEAFF
clone_size: -; j_call: TRBJ2-6; v_call: TRBV7-9; d_call: -; cdr3_nt: TGTGCCAGCAGCTTTAGGCGAGGATCCTCTGGGGCCAACGTCCTGACTTTC; cdr3_aa: CASSFRRGSSGANVLTF
clone_size: -; j_call: TRBJ2-1; v_call: TRBV9; d_call: -; cdr3_nt: TGTGCCAGCAGCGTAGGGGGTGGGAGGTCCTTTTCCTACAATGAGCAGTTCTTC; cdr3_aa: CASSVGGGRSFSYNEQFF
clone_size: -; j_call: TRBJ2-7; v_call: TRBV27; d_call: -; cdr3_nt: TGTGCCAGCACCACAACCGAGAAGGGGCCTTCGTACGAGCAGTACTTC; cdr3_aa: CASTTTEKGPSYEQYF
clone_size: -; j_call: TRBJ2-7; v_call: TRBV7-9; d_call: -; cdr3_nt: TGTGCCAGCAGCTCCCCGACAGCTTCCCTTAGAGAGCAGTACTTC; cdr3_aa: CASSSPTASLREQYF
clone_size: -; j_call: TRBJ2-7; v_call: TRBV15; d_call: TRBD2; cdr3_nt: TGTGCCACCAGCAGTAGCGGGGGGCCTGTCGTGATGTACTTC; cdr3_aa: CATSSSGGPVVMYF
clone_size: -; j_call: TRBJ2-7; v_call: TRBV30; d_call: TRBD1; cdr3_nt: TGTGCCTGGACCCCGGACAGGGGGGCTCACGAGCAGTACTTC; cdr3_aa: CAWTPDRGAHEQYF
clone_size: -; j_call: TRBJ2-7; v_call: TRBV3-1/TRBV3-2; d_call: TRBD1; cdr3_nt: TGTGCCAGCAGCCCTACAGGGGTGGGCGAGCAGTACTTC; cdr3_aa: CASSPTGVGEQYF
clone_size: -; j_call: TRBJ2-2; v_call: TRBV3-1/TRBV3-2; d_call: -; cdr3_nt: TGTGCCAGCAGCCCGCGGGCTGCAGGGGCCGGGGAGCTGTTTTTT; cdr3_aa: CASSPRAAGAGELFF
clone_size: -; j_call: TRBJ1-4; v_call: TRBV7-9; d_call: -; cdr3_nt: TGTGCCAGCAGCTCCCGGCCAGGGGCAACTAATGAAAAACTGTTTTTT; cdr3_aa: CASSSRPGATNEKLFF
clone_size: once; j_call: TRBJ1-6; v_call: TRBV9; d_call: TRBD1; cdr3_nt: TGTGCCAGCAGCATCCGGACAGGGGGCGCCAAAAATTCACCCCTCCACTTT; cdr3_aa: CASSIRTGGAKNSPLHF
clone_size: -; j_call: TRBJ1-1; v_call: TRBV28; d_call: TRBD1; cdr3_nt: TGTGCCAGCAGTTTCCGGGACAGGGACAATGAAGCTTTCTTT; cdr3_aa: CASSFRDRDNEAFF
clone_size: -; j_call: TRBJ2-1; v_call: TRBV6-2/TRBV6-3; d_call: -; cdr3_nt: TGTGCCAGCAGTTACCCCCGAGGAGGCGGGAGAGGGGGAAAGCAGTTCTTC; cdr3_aa: CASSYPRGGGRGGKQFF
clone_size: once; j_call: TRBJ2-7; v_call: TRBV19; d_call: TRBD1; cdr3_nt: TGTGCCAGTAGTTTCTCGACAGGGACCTACGAGCAGTACTTC; cdr3_aa: CASSFSTGTYEQYF
clone_size: -; j_call: TRBJ2-7; v_call: TRBV7-9; d_call: TRBD2; cdr3_nt: TGTGCCAGCAGCCCCACTGATATGCGGGAGGGATCCTACGAGCAGTACTTC; cdr3_aa: CASSPTDMREGSYEQYF
clone_size: -; j_call: TRBJ2-1; v_call: TRBV28; d_call: -; cdr3_nt: TGTGCCAGCAGGGGACTGCGGGGAGCCACCTACAATGAGCAGTTCTTC; cdr3_aa: CASRGLRGATYNEQFF
clone_size: -; j_call: TRBJ2-7; v_call: TRBV10-3; d_call: -; cdr3_nt: TGTGCCATCAGTGAGACAGACGAGCAGTACTTC; cdr3_aa: CAISETDEQYF